A single sample is the source of the 27 T cell receptor beta chains below, sequenced in a study of cytomegalovirus exposure and HLA in healthy donors. A multiplex PCR was run with 60 Vbeta primers and 13 Jbeta primers. Some clones are missing from TCRdb's copy, which holds only in-frame ones; the method was immunoSEQ multiplex PCR. This table holds about 150,000 clones, around 60% found once. Sequenced: PBMCs. The source is a woman between 55 and 75 years old in good health and CMV-seropositive.

The chain links TRBV7-2 to TRBJ2-3; tentative D call: TRBD1 (7 bases). CDR1 is SGHTA, CDR2 FQGNSA, per germline. This CDR3 is 15 amino acids long. V shed 1 base and J shed 7 bases, with 15 bases lying between them. Written as DNA, the CDR3 is TGTGCCAGCAGCTTAGTGCGGGACAGCGGGTATACGCAGTATTTT. Translation gives CASSLVRDSGYTQYF.

The chain has TRBV28 and TRBJ1-5, with 9 bases aligning to TRBD1. Trimming cost V 6 bases and J 8 bases; bases outside gene matches: 8. The CDR3 has 14 amino acids. Germline lookup yields CDR1 MDHEN and CDR2 SYDVKM. The CDR3 is CASRTGGGEKPQHF. DNA for the CDR3: TGTGCCAGCAGGACAGGGGGTGGGGAAAAGCCCCAGCATTTT.

Here the CDR3 reads CASSQELAGGYNEQFF. DNA for the CDR3: TGCGCCAGCAGCCAGGAGCTAGCGGGAGGTTACAATGAGCAGTTCTTC. This chain links TRBV4-3 with TRBJ2-1; 11 positions match TRBD2. The CDR3 has 16 residues. Germline V gene lookup returns CDR1 LGHNA and CDR2 YSLEER. The ends lost 3 bases at V and 4 bases at J; junction bases unmatched: 5.

The rearrangement joins TRBV27 to TRBJ2-1; 8 nucleotides match TRBD1. CDR1 and CDR2 (germline): MNHEY, SMNVEV (reference sequence). Trimming at V came to 11 bases and at J to 7 bases, leaving 7 bases not matched to a gene. CDR3 length: 12 residues. For the CDR3, the DNA is TGTGCCTGTCGGACAGGGTGGAATGAGCAGTTCTTC. Its translation is CACRTGWNEQFF.

V is TRBV5-1 and J is TRBJ2-2, with TRBD2 matching 11 bases. The CDR3 is 17 amino acids. J lost 3 bases, V lost 0 bases, and 4 bases had no gene match. Germline CDR1 is SGHRS and CDR2 is YFSETQ. DNA of the CDR3: TGCGCCAGCAGCTTGGCGACTAGCGGGGCGGACACCGGGGAGCTGTTTTTT. It encodes CASSLATSGADTGELFF.

The chain combines TRBV27 with TRBJ2-2, with TRBD2 matching 7 bases. The CDR3 is made up of 17 amino acids. Per the germline V gene, CDR1 is MNHEY and CDR2 is SMNVEV (reference sequence). V trimming: 5 bases; J trimming: 1 base; junction bases outside the gene matches: 10. This chain's CDR3 is CASSPRASGLNTGELFF. Here the CDR3 DNA reads TGTGCCAGCAGTCCCAGGGCTAGCGGACTGAACACCGGGGAGCTGTTTTTT.

This rearrangement joins TRBV6-5 to TRBJ2-3; D is perhaps TRBD2 (5 bases). Per the germline V gene, CDR1 is MNHEY and CDR2 is SVGAGI. Trimming cost V 2 bases and J 0 bases, with 9 bases left between them. There are 15 residues in the CDR3. In nucleotides, the CDR3 is TGTGCCAGCAGTTACCGAGGGTATAGCACAGATACGCAGTATTTT. Protein: CASSYRGYSTDTQYF.

The chain has TRBV30 and TRBJ1-2; 7 nucleotides agree with TRBD1. This CDR3 contains 13 residues. The ends lost 3 bases at V and 4 bases at J; junction bases unmatched: 5. CDR1 and CDR2 (germline): GTSNPN, SVGIG (reference sequence). The CDR3 loop is CAWSAGQIYGYTF. Here the CDR3 DNA reads TGTGCCTGGAGCGCGGGACAGATCTATGGCTACACCTTC.

This chain connects TRBV11-3 to TRBJ2-1; TRBD2 is a possible D gene (5 bases). The germline V gene has CDR1 SGHNT and CDR2 YENEEA. Trimming cost V 8 bases and J 6 bases, with 14 bases left between them. CDR3 length: 13 residues. CDR3 sequence reads: CASVPGILNEQFF. CDR3 nucleotide sequence: TGTGCCAGCGTCCCCGGGATTCTCAATGAGCAGTTCTTC.

Regarding this clone: A junction end diverges from the germline sequence, so it may reflect a read error. The CDR3, as DNA: TGTGTCAGCAGTTTGACAGGGTGGTCCTACGAGCAGTACTTC. This codes for CVSSLTGWSYEQYF. The genes are TRBV28 and TRBJ2-7; 7 bases align to TRBD1. Germline values: CDR1 MDHEN, CDR2 SYDVKM. The CDR3 extends over 14 amino acids. Full variable domain (rest looked up from reference TRBV28 and TRBJ2-7): DVKVTQSSRYLVKRTGEKVFLECVQDMDHENMFWYRQDPGLGLRLIYFSYDVKMKEKGDIPEGYSVSREKKERFSLILESASTNQTSMYLCVSSLTGWSYEQYFGPGTRLTVT.

The chain combines TRBV7-3 with TRBJ1-5, with D unclear. The germline CDR1 and CDR2 sequences are SGHTA and FQGTGA. This CDR3 comprises 13 residues. Trimming removed 5 bases from V and 5 bases from J, with 10 bases in between. CDR3 bases: TGTGCCAGCAGCATAAGGAGGGATCAGCCCCAGCATTTT. It is translated as CASSIRRDQPQHF.

The rearrangement joins TRBV7-7 to TRBJ1-5; a weak D match, TRBD1 (5 bases). Trimming shortened V by 4 bases and J by 4 bases, and 11 bases separated the two germline ends. From germline, CDR1 is SSHAT and CDR2 FNYEAQ (reference sequence). This CDR3 comprises 14 residues. For the CDR3, the DNA is TGTGCCAGCAGCTCCCCAGGGTTTAATCAGCCCCAGCATTTT. Translated, it gives CASSSPGFNQPQHF.

This clone occurred once. V usage is TRBV11-2 and J usage is TRBJ2-7; the match to TRBD1 covers 11 bases. The V segment lost 5 bases and the J segment 0 bases; nucleotides outside the gene matches: 12. The germline V gene encodes CDR1 SGHAT and CDR2 FQNNGV. The CDR3 runs 18 residues. As DNA, the CDR3 is TGTGCCAGCAGCCCAATAACCCGTGGACAGGGGGCCTCCTACGAGCAGTACTTC. Amino acid sequence: CASSPITRGQGASYEQYF.

J is TRBJ1-1 and V is TRBV18; no clear D. Per germline, CDR1 KGHSH and CDR2 LQKENI. Trimming cost V 2 bases and J 3 bases, with 7 bases left between them. The CDR3 length is 13 residues. The CDR3 sequence: CASSPMRDTEAFF. Written as DNA, the CDR3 is TGTGCCAGCTCACCAATGAGGGACACTGAAGCTTTCTTT.

This clone was found once. The same CDR3 also results from other DNA sequences found in this sample. This chain connects TRBV9 to TRBJ1-4; possible D gene TRBD1, 6 bases. Between the trimmed V and J ends, which lost 0 bases and 5 bases, there was a span of 8 bases. Germline values: CDR1 SGDLS, CDR2 YYNGEE. The CDR3 is made up of 14 amino acids. The CDR3 DNA reads as TGTGCCAGCAGCGTAGGGCAGGGGAATGAAAAACTGTTTTTT. As protein: CASSVGQGNEKLFF.

The chain recombines TRBV4-2 with TRBJ2-3, with 9 nucleotides matching TRBD1. The junction had 10 bases not matched to a gene; V was cut back by 0 bases and J by 6 bases. Germline CDR1 LGHNA, CDR2 YNFKEQ. The CDR3 totals 17 residues. The CDR3 is CASSQDRLQGARDTQYF. CDR3 nucleotides: TGTGCCAGCAGCCAAGATAGACTACAGGGGGCGCGTGATACGCAGTATTTT.

The rearrangement links TRBV6-5 to TRBJ1-2; D is unresolved. The V end was cut by 7 bases, the J end by 2 bases, with 11 bases between. Germline assignment: CDR1 MNHEY and CDR2 SVGAGI. This CDR3 region has 13 residues. The CDR3 sequence: CASTPTENYGYTF. CDR3 bases: TGTGCCAGCACCCCAACTGAGAACTATGGCTACACCTTC.

This clone has only one observation. This chain joins TRBV29-1 and TRBJ1-1; 10 nucleotides line up with TRBD1. CDR1 and CDR2 from the germline V gene are SQVTM and ANQGSEA. The CDR3 is made up of 13 amino acids. V shed 2 bases and J 13 bases; nucleotides not matched to a gene: 10. DNA for the CDR3: TGCAGCGTTGAACCGCCGACAGGGGGCAGCGGTTTCTTT. Residues: CSVEPPTGGSGFF. Using reference TRBV29-1 and TRBJ1-1 for the parts outside the CDR3, the full variable domain is SAVISQKPSRDICQRGTSLTIQCQVDSQVTMMFWYRQQPGQSLTLIATANQGSEATYESGFVIDKFPISRPNLTFSTLTVSNMSPEDSSIYLCSVEPPTGGSGFFGQGTRLTVV.

This clone was recorded only once. CDR3 loop: CASSQDVLLRGGRYQETQYF. The CDR3 coding sequence is TGCGCCAGCAGCCAAGATGTGCTATTGCGGGGGGGCAGGTACCAAGAGACCCAGTACTTC. The rearrangement uses TRBV4-1 and TRBJ2-5; the match to TRBD2 covers 9 bases. Losses at the gene ends were 0 bases for V and 0 bases for J; bases not matched to a gene: 14. In germline, CDR1 is MGHRA, CDR2 YSYEKL. CDR3 length: 20 amino acids.

The genes are TRBV11-2 and TRBJ2-1, with D hard to call. Germline V gene sequence: CDR1 SGHAT, CDR2 FQNNGV. V lost 5 bases to trimming and J lost 8 bases, with 7 bases between them. The CDR3 covers 11 residues. CDR3 DNA: TGTGCCAGCAGCCAAAATTATGAGCAGTTCTTC. This codes for CASSQNYEQFF. Using reference TRBV11-2 and TRBJ2-1 for the parts outside the CDR3, the full variable domain is EAGVAQSPRYKIIEKRQSVAFWCNPISGHATLYWYQQILGQGPKLLIQFQNNGVVDDSQLPKDRFSAERLKGVDSTLKIQPAKLEDSAVYLCASSQNYEQFFGPGTRLTVL.

V is TRBV5-4 and J is TRBJ2-7; 11 bases match TRBD1. After removal of 3 bases from V and 9 bases from J, the junction contained 5 bases not matched to a gene. CDR3 length equals 13 residues. Germline CDR1 is SGHNT and CDR2 is YYREEE (reference sequence). The CDR3 DNA follows: TGTGCCAGCAGCTCGGGACAGGGGGACGCGCAGTACTTC. It specifies CASSSGQGDAQYF.

The chain has TRBV27 and TRBJ2-2, with a possible D match to TRBD1 (5 bases). Trimming stripped 1 base from V and 4 bases from J, with 13 bases between. This CDR3 is built from 16 residues. CDR1 is MNHEY, CDR2 SMNVEV, per germline (reference sequence). DNA for the CDR3: TGTGCCAGCAGTTTATTGCAGGGCTCGGGCACCGGGGAGCTGTTTTTT. Translating gives CASSLLQGSGTGELFF.

This clone turned up a few times. The gene calls are TRBV28 and TRBJ2-1; 7 bases match TRBD2. The CDR3 runs to 14 residues. J gave up 7 bases and V 1 base, and 4 bases lay outside the gene matches. Germline CDR1 MDHEN, CDR2 SYDVKM. This chain's CDR3 is CASSLYRRENEQFF. CDR3 coding DNA: TGTGCCAGCAGTTTATATCGGCGGGAGAATGAGCAGTTCTTC.

The chain couples TRBV9 to TRBJ2-2; maybe TRBD2 (5 bases). The CDR3 is made up of 14 amino acids. Trimming stripped 3 bases from V and 0 bases from J, with 6 bases between. CDR1 and CDR2 from the germline V gene are SGDLS and YYNGEE. Here the CDR3 DNA reads TGTGCCAGCAGCGCCGGGACGAACACCGGGGAGCTGTTTTTT. It yields the protein CASSAGTNTGELFF. The full variable domain, rest sourced from reference TRBV9 and TRBJ2-2, is DSGVTQTPKHLITATGQRVTLRCSPRSGDLSVYWYQQSLDQGLQFLIQYYNGEERAKGNILERFSAQQFPDLHSELNLSSLELGDSALYFCASSAGTNTGELFFGEGSRLTVL.

This chain uses TRBV5-4 with TRBJ1-4; D is unclear. Trimming took 3 bases from V and 5 from J, leaving 14 bases between them. Germline V gene sequence: CDR1 SGHNT, CDR2 YYREEE (reference sequence). The CDR3 has 15 amino acids. The CDR3 is CASSSRRAGNEKLFF. DNA for the CDR3: TGTGCCAGCAGCTCCCGGAGGGCGGGGAATGAAAAACTGTTTTTT. The whole variable domain, remainder taken from reference TRBV5-4 and TRBJ1-4, is ETGVTQSPTHLIKTRGQQVTLRCSSQSGHNTVSWYQQALGQGPQFIFQYYREEENGRGNFPPRFSGLQFPNYSSELNVNALELDDSALYLCASSSRRAGNEKLFFGSGTQLSVL.

This clone has only a few counts. The chain has TRBV27 and TRBJ1-5; D might be TRBD1 (6 bases). From germline, CDR1 is MNHEY and CDR2 SMNVEV (reference sequence). The CDR3 loop spans 15 amino acids. Trimming shortened V by 5 bases and J by 5 bases, and 16 bases separated the two germline ends. In nucleotides, the CDR3 is TGTGCCAGCAGTCCCGTTTGGCGGGGGCATCAGCCCCAGCATTTT. Amino acids: CASSPVWRGHQPQHF.

The gene calls are TRBV6-5 and TRBJ2-5, with TRBD1 matching 8 bases. V dropped 4 bases and J dropped 7; count of bases not matched to a gene: 11. There are 15 residues in the CDR3. Germline values: CDR1 MNHEY, CDR2 SVGAGI. The CDR3 spells CASSSATGQASTQYF. In nucleotides, the CDR3 is TGTGCCAGCAGTTCCGCCACGGGACAGGCCTCGACCCAGTACTTC.